The 10 T cell receptor beta chains reported below all come from one sample, sequenced in a study of blood T cell repertoires in COVID-19. Assay: immunoSEQ multiplex PCR; the TCRdb copy retains only in-frame clones and omits some. The sample has roughly 81,000 clones, 70% to 90% seen once. The sequencing sample was made of peripheral blood. All receptors derive from a man in his 70s with active or convalescent COVID-19.

The J gene is TRBJ2-5, the V gene TRBV2; D is perhaps TRBD2 (5 bases). V was shortened by 8 bases and J by 9 bases, with 19 bases between the two germline ends. The CDR3 is 13 residues long. CDR1 and CDR2 from the germline V gene are SNHLY and FYNNEI. The CDR3 is CASGDGDSEAQYF. The CDR3 bases are TGTGCCAGCGGGGATGGGGATTCGGAGGCCCAGTACTTC.

This rearrangement joins TRBV15 to TRBJ2-7; 10 bases are shared with TRBD1. After removal of 0 bases from V and 6 bases from J, the junction contained 5 bases not matched to a gene. The CDR3 covers 15 residues. CDR1 and CDR2 (germline): LNHNV, YYDKDF (reference sequence). The CDR3 DNA is TGTGCCACCAGCAGAGACTGGGGACAGGGGTTCGAGCAGTACTTC. It translates to CATSRDWGQGFEQYF.

This chain links TRBV18 with TRBJ1-5; TRBD1 matches at 8 bases. The CDR3 is made up of 16 amino acids. The V gene's germline CDR1 is KGHSH and CDR2 LQKENI. The J segment lost 6 bases and the V segment lost 2 bases, leaving 9 bases of the junction unmatched. As DNA, the CDR3 is TGTGCCAGCTCACCAATTCGCGCACAGGGGGTTCAGCCCCAGCATTTT. Translating it yields CASSPIRAQGVQPQHF.

This chain connects TRBV18 to TRBJ1-5; D is possibly TRBD1 (5 bases). Trimming stripped 8 bases from V and 7 bases from J, with 18 bases between. Germline CDR1 and CDR2: KGHSH and LQKENI. The CDR3 consists of 14 residues. The DNA of the CDR3 is TGTGCCAGCGCCCAGGGCGGGGGAGGCCAGCCCCAGCATTTT. Protein sequence: CASAQGGGGQPQHF.

The chain couples TRBV29-1 to TRBJ2-1; 7 bases map to TRBD2. V trimming: 6 bases; J trimming: 0 bases; junction bases outside the gene matches: 8. Germline CDR1 reads SQVTM; CDR2 reads ANQGSEA. This CDR3 is 15 amino acids long. The chain's CDR3 is CSVLTSPSSYNEQFF. For the CDR3, the DNA is TGCAGCGTGCTGACTAGCCCGAGCTCCTACAATGAGCAGTTCTTC.

This sequence joins TRBV6-1 and TRBJ1-5, with TRBD1 identical over 8 bases. After removal of 3 bases from V and 10 bases from J, the junction contained 8 bases not matched to a gene. The V gene's germline CDR1 is MNHNS and CDR2 SASEGT. This CDR3 is 14 amino acids long. The CDR3 protein is CASSDTGGYLPQHF. The CDR3 nucleotides read TGTGCCAGCAGTGATACAGGGGGTTATCTTCCCCAGCATTTT.

The rearrangement uses TRBV2 and TRBJ1-5; 10 bases align to TRBD1. CDR3 length: 14 residues. Germline CDR1 and CDR2: SNHLY and FYNNEI. The V and J ends lost 6 bases and 11 bases, in that order; junction bases with no gene match: 10. The CDR3 here is CASSSGTGDMSQHF. The DNA of the CDR3 is TGTGCCAGCAGCTCCGGGACAGGGGACATGTCCCAGCATTTT.

The chain recombines TRBV2 with TRBJ1-2; no clear D. The CDR3 has 12 residues. V lost 2 bases and J 9 bases, leaving 10 bases between the germline ends. Germline values: CDR1 SNHLY, CDR2 FYNNEI. The CDR3 region is CASSEYFERYTF. For the CDR3, the DNA is TGTGCCAGCAGTGAATATTTTGAGCGCTACACCTTC.

J is TRBJ2-5 and V is TRBV6-6, with D perhaps matching TRBD1 (6 bases). The V gene lost 2 bases and the J gene lost 3 bases, with 10 bases spanning the gap. Germline CDR1 and CDR2: MNHNY and SVGAGI (reference sequence). The CDR3 has 14 amino acids. Here the CDR3 reads CASSYGTGKETQYF. The DNA of the CDR3 is TGTGCCAGCAGTTACGGCACAGGGAAAGAGACCCAGTACTTC.

The chain recombines TRBV7-9 with TRBJ1-3; 7 bases map to TRBD1. The CDR3 runs 14 residues. The junction had 0 bases not matched to a gene; V was cut back by 3 bases and J by 1 base. Germline lookup yields CDR1 SEHNR and CDR2 FQNEAQ (reference sequence). DNA for the CDR3: TGTGCCAGCAGCTTGGGACAGTCTGGAAACACCATATATTTT. Amino acids: CASSLGQSGNTIYF. The whole variable domain, remainder taken from reference TRBV7-9 and TRBJ1-3, is DTGVSQNPRHKITKRGQNVTFRCDPISEHNRLYWYRQTLGQGPEFLTYFQNEAQLEKSRLLSDRFSAERPKGSFSTLEIQRTEQGDSAMYLCASSLGQSGNTIYFGEGSWLTVV.